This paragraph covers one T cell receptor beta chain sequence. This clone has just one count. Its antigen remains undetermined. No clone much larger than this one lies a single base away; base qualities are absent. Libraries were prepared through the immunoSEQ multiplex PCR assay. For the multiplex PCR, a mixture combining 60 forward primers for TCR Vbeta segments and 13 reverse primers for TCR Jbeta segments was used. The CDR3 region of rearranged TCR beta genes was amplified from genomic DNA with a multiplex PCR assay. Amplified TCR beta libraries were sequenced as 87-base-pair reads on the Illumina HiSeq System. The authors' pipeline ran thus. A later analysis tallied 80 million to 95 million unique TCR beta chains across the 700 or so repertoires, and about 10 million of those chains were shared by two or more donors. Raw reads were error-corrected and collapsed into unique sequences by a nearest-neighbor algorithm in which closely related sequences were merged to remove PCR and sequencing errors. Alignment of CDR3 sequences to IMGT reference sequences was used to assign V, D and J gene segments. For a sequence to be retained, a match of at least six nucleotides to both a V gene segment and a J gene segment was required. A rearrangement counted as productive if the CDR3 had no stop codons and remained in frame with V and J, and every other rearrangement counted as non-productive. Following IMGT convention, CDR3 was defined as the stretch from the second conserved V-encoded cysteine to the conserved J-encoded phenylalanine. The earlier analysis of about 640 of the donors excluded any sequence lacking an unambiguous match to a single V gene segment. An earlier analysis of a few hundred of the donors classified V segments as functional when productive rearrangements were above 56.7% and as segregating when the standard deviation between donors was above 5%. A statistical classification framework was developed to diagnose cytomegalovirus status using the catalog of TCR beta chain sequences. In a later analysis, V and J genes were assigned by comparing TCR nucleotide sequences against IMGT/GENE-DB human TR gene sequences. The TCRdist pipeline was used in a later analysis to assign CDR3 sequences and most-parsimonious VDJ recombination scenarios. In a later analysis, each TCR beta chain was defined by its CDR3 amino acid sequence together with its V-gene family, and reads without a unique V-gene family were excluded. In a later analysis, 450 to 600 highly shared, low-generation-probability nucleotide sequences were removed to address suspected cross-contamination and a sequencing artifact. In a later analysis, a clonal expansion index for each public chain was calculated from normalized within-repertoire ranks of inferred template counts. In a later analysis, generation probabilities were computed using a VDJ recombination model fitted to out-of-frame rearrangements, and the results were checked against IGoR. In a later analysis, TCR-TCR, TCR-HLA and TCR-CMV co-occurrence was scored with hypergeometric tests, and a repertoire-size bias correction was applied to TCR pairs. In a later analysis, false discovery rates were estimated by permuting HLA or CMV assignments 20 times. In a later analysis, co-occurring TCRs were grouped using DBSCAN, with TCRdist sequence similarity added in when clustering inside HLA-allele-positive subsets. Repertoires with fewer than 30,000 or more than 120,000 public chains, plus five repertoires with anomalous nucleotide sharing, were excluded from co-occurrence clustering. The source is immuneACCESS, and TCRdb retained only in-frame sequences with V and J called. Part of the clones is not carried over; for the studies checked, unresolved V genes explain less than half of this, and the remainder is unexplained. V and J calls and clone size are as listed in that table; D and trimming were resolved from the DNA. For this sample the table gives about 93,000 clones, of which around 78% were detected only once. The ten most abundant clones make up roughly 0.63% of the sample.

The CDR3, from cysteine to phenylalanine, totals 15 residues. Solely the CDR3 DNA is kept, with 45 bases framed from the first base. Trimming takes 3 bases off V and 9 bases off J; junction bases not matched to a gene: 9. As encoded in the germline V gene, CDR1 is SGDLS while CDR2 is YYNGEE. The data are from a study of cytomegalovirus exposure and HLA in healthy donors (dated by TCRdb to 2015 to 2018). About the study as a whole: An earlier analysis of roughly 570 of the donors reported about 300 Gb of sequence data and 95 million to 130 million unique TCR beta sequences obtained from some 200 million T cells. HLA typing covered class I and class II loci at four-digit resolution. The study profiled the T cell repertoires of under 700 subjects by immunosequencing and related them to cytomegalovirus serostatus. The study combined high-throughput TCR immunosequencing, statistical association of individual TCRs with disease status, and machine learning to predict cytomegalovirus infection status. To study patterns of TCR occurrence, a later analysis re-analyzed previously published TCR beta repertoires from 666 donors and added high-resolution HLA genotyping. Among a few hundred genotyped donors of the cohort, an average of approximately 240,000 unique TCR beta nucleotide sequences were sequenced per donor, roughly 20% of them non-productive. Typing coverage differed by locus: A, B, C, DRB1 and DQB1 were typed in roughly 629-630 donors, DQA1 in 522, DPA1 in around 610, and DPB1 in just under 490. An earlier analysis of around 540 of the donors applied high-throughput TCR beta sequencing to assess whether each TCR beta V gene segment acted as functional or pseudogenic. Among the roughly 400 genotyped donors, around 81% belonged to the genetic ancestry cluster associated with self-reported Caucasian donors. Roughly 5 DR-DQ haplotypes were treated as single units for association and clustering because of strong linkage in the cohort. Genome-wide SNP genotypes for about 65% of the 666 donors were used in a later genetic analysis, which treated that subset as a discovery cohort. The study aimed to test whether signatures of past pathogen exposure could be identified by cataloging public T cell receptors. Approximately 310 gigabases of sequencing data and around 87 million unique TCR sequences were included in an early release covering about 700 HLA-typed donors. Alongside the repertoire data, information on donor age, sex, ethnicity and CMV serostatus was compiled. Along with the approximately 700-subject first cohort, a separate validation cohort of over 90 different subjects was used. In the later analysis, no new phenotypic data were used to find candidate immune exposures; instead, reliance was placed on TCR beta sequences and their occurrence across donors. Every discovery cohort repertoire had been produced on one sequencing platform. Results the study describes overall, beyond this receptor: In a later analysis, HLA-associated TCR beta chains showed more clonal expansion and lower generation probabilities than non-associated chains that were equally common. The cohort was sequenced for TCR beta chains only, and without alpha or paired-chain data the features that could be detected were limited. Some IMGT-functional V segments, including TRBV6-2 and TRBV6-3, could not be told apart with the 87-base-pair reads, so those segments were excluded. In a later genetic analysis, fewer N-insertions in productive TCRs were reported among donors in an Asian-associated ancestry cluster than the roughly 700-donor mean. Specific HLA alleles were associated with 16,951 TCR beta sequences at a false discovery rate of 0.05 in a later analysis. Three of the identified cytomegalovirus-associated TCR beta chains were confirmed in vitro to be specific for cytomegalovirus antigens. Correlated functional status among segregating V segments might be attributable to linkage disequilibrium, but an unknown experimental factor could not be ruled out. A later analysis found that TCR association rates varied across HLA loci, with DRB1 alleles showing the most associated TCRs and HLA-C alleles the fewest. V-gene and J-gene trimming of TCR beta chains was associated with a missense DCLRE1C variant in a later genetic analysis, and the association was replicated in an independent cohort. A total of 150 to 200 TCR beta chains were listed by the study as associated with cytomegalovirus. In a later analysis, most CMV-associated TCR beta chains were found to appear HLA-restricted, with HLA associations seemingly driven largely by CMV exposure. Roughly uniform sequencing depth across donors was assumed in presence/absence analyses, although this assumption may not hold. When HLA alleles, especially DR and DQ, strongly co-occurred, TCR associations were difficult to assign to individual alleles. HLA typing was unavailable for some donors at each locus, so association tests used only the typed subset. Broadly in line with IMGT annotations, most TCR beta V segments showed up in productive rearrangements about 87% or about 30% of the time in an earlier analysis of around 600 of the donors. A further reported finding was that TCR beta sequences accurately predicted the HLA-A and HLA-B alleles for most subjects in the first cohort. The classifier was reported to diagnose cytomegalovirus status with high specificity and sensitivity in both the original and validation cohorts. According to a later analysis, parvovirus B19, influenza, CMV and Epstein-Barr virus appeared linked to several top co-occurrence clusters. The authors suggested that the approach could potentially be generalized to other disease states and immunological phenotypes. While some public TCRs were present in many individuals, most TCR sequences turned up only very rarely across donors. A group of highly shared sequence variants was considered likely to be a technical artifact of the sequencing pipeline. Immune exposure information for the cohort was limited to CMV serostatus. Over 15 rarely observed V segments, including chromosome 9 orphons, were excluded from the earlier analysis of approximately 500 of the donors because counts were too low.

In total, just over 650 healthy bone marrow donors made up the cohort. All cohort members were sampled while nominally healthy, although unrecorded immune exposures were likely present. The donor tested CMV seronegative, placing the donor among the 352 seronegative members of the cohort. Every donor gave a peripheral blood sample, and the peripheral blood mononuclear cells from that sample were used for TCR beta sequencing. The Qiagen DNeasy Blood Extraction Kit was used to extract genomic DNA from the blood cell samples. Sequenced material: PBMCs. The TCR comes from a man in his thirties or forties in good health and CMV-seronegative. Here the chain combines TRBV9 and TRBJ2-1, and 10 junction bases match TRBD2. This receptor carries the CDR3 CASSEAGLALGEQFF. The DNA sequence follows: TGTGCCAGCAGCGAAGCGGGACTAGCGCTGGGTGAGCAGTTCTTC.